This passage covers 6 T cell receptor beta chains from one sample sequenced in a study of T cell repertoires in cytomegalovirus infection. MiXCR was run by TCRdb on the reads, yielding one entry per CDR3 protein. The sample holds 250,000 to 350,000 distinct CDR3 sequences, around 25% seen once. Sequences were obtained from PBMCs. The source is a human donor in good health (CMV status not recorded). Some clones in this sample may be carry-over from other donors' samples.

In nucleotides, the CDR3 is TGTGCCAGCAGTGAATTCAGGAATCAGCCCCAGCATTTT. Its protein product is CASSEFRNQPQHF. This chain joins TRBV2 and TRBJ1-5, with D uncertain. The CDR3 consists of 13 residues. CDR1 is SNHLY and CDR2 is FYNNEI in the germline V gene. V lost 2 bases, J lost 4 bases, and 6 bases lay in between.

The CDR3 DNA sequence: TGCGCCAGCAGCTCTGGACAGGCACGGGATTCACCCCTCCACTTT. Translation: CASSSGQARDSPLHF. The chain has TRBV5-1 and TRBJ1-6, with 7 bases aligning to TRBD1. The CDR3 loop spans 15 amino acids. Trimming at V came to 3 bases and at J to 8 bases, leaving 8 bases not matched to a gene. Looked up from germline, CDR1 is SGHRS and CDR2 is YFSETQ.

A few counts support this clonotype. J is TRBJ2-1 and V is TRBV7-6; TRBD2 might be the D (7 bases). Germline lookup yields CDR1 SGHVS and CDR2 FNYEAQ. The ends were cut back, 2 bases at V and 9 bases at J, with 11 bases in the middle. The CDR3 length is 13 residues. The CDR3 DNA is TGTGCCAGCAGCTTACAGGGAGGGGGTGAGCAGTTCTTC. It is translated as CASSLQGGGEQFF.

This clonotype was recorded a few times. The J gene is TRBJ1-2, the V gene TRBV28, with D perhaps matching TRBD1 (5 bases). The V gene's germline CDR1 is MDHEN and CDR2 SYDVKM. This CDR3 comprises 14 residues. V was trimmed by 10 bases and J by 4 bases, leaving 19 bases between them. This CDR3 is CATFGGMRGYGYTF. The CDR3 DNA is TGTGCCACTTTCGGGGGAATGAGGGGCTATGGCTACACCTTC.

The CDR3 nucleotides are TGTGCCACCCTCGACCGTGTCTGGTGGCGGGGGAACACTGAAGCTTTCTTT. Translated: CATLDRVWWRGNTEAFF. V usage is TRBV6-2 or TRBV6-3 and J usage is TRBJ1-1, with D unclear. CDR3 size: 17 residues. V shed 10 bases and J shed 1 base, with 25 bases lying between them. CDR1 is MNHEY and CDR2 is SVGEGT in the germline V gene.

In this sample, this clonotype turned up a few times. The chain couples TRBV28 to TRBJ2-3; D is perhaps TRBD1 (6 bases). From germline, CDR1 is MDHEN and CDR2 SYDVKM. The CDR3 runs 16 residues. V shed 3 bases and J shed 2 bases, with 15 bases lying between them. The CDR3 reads CASSFLQGTSTDTQYF. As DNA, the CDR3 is TGTGCCAGCAGTTTCCTTCAGGGGACCTCCACAGATACGCAGTATTTT. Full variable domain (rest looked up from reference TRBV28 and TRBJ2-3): DVKVTQSSRYLVKRTGEKVFLECVQDMDHENMFWYRQDPGLGLRLIYFSYDVKMKEKGDIPEGYSVSREKKERFSLILESASTNQTSMYLCASSFLQGTSTDTQYFGPGTRLTVL.